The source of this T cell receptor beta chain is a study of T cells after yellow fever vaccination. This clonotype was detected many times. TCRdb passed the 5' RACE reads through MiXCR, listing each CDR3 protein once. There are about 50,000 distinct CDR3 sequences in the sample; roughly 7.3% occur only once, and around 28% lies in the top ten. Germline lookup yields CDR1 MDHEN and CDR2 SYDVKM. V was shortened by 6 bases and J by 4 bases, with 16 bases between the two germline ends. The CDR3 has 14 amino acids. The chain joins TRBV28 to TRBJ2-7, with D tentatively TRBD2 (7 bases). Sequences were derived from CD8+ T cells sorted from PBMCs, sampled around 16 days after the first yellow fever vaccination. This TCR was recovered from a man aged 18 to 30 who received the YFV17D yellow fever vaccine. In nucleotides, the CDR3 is TGTGCCAGCAGCTTCGGCGGGGGCGGATACGAGCAGTACGTC. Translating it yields CASSFGGGGYEQYV.